This TCR beta chain was identified during a study of T cell changes during pregnancy in multiple sclerosis. The assay was immunoSEQ multiplex PCR, and TCRdb's table has in-frame clones only and misses some. Of 29,000 or so clones listed, around nine tenths were seen once; the top ten hold roughly 5.8%. With 10 bases clipped from V and 4 bases from J, the junction kept 13 bases outside the gene matches. Per germline, CDR1 WSHSY and CDR2 SAAADI. This CDR3 is 14 amino acids long. V is TRBV10-2 and J is TRBJ2-7, with 7 bases that match TRBD2. This TCR came from a female donor with multiple sclerosis, enrolled in a pregnancy study. Sequencing used CD8+ T cells from peripheral blood mononuclear cells, obtained before pregnancy. CDR3: CATGGGRALYEQYF. The CDR3 bases are TGCGCCACCGGGGGAGGGAGGGCCTTATACGAGCAGTACTTC.